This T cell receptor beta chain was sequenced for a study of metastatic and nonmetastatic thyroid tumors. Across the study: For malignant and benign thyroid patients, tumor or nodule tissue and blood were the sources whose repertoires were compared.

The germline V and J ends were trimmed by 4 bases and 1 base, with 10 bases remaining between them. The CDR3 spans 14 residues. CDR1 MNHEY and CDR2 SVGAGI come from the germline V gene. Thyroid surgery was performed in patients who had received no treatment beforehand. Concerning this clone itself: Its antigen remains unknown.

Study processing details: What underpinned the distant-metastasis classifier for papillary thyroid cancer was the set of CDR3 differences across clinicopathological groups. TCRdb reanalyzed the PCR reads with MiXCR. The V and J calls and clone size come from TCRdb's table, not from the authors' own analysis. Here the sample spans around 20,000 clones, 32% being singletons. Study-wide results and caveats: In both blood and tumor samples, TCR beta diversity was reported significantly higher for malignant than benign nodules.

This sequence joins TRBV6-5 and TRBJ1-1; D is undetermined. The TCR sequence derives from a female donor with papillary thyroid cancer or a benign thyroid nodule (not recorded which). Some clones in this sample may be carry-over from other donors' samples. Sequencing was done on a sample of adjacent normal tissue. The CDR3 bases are TGTGCCAGCAGTTTTGAGTATCAGAACACTGAAGCTTTCTTT. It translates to CASSFEYQNTEAFF.